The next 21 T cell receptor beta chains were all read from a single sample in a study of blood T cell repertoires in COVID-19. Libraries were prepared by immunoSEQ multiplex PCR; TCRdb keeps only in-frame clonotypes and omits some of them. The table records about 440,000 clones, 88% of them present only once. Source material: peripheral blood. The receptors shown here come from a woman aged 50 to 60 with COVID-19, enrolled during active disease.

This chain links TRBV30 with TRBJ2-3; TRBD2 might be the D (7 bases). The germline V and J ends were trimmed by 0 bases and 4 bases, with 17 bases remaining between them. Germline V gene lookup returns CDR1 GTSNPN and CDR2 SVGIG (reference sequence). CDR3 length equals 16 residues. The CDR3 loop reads CAWSVRGGGASDTQYF. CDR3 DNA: TGTGCCTGGAGTGTACGGGGAGGGGGGGCCTCAGATACGCAGTATTTT.

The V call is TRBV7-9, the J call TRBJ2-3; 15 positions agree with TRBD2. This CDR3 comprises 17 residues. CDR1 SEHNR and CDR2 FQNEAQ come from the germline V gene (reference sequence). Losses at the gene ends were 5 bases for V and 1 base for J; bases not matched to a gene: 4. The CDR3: CASSRTSGGAGTDTQYF. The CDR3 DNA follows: TGTGCCAGCAGCAGGACTAGCGGGGGGGCCGGCACAGATACGCAGTATTTT. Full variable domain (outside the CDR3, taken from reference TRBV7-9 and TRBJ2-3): DTGVSQNPRHKITKRGQNVTFRCDPISEHNRLYWYRQTLGQGPEFLTYFQNEAQLEKSRLLSDRFSAERPKGSFSTLEIQRTEQGDSAMYLCASSRTSGGAGTDTQYFGPGTRLTVL.

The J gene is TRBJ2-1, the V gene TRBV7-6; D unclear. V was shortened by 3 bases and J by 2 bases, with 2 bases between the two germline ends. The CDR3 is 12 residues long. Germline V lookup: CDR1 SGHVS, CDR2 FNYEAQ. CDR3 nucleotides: TGTGCCAGCAGCTTCGCCTACAATGAGCAGTTCTTC. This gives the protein CASSFAYNEQFF.

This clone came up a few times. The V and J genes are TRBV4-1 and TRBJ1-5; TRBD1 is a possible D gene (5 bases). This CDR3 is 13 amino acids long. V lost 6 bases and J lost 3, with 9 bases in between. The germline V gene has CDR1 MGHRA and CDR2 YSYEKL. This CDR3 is CASRRGLNQPQHF. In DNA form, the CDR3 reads TGCGCCAGCAGGCGGGGCCTCAATCAGCCCCAGCATTTT.

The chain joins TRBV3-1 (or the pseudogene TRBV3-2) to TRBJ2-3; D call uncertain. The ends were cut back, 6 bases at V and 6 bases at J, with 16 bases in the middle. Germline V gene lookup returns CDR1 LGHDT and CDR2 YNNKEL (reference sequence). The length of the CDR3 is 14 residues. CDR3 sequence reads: CASRRPTARDTQYF. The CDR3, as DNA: TGTGCCAGCAGGAGGCCTACCGCTAGGGATACGCAGTATTTT.

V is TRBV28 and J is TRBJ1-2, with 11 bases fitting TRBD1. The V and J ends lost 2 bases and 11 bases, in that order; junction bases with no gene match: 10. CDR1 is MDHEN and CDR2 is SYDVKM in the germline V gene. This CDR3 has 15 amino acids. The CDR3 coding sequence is TGTGCCAGCAGTTTAGGTCATTTTGGACAGGGGGCATACACCTTC. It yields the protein CASSLGHFGQGAYTF.

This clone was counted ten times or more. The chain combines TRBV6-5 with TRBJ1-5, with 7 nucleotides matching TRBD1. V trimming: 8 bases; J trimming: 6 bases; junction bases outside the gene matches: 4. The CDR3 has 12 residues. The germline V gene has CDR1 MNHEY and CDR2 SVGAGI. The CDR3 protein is CASGTAGQPQHF. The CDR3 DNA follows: TGTGCCAGCGGGACAGCGGGTCAGCCCCAGCATTTT.

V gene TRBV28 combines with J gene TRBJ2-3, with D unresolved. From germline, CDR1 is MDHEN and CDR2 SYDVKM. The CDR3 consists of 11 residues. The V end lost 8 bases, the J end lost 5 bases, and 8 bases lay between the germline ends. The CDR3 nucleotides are TGTGCCAGCTTAGCTGGAGATACGCAGTATTTT. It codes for CASLAGDTQYF.

The CDR3 is CASSPGQGGRSFF. The DNA of the CDR3 is TGTGCCAGCAGTCCCGGACAGGGCGGGCGCTCTTTCTTT. J is TRBJ1-1 and V is TRBV12-3 or TRBV12-4; the match to TRBD1 covers 8 bases. V dropped 5 bases and J dropped 12; count of bases not matched to a gene: 11. CDR3 length: 13 amino acids.

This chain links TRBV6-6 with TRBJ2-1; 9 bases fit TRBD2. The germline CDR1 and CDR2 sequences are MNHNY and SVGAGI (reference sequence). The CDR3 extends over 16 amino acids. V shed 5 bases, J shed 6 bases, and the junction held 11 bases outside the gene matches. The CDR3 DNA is TGTGCCAGCAGTCCCCTTGAGCGGGGGGACCCCAATGAGCAGTTCTTC. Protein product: CASSPLERGDPNEQFF.

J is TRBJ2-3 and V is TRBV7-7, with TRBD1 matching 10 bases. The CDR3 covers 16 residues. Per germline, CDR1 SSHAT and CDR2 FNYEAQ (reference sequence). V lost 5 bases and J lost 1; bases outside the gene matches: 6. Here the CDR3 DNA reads TGTGCCAGCAGCCGCTCCGGGACAGGGGGCACAGATACGCAGTATTTT. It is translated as CASSRSGTGGTDTQYF.

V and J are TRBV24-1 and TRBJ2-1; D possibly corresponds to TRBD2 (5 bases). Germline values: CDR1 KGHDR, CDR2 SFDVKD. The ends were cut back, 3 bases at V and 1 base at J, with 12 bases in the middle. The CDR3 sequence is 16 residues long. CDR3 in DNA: TGTGCCACCAGTGATCCTGGACTCAGATCCTACAATGAGCAGTTCTTC. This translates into CATSDPGLRSYNEQFF.

The CDR3, as DNA: TGTGCCAGCACCCCAGAGGGCCAAGAGACCCAGTACTTC. It is translated as CASTPEGQETQYF. V and J are TRBV12-3 or TRBV12-4 and TRBJ2-5; TRBD2 might be the D (5 bases). V was trimmed by 7 bases and J by 1 base, leaving 10 bases between them. This CDR3 is built from 13 residues.

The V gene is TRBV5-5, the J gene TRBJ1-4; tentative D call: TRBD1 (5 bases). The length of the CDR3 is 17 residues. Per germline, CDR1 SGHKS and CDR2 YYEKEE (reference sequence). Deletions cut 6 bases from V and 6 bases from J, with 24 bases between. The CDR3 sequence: CASTLNPREGVDEKLFF. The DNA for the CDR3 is TGTGCCAGCACCCTAAACCCCAGGGAGGGCGTTGATGAAAAACTGTTTTTT. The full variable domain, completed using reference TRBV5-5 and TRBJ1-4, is DAGVTQSPTHLIKTRGQQVTLRCSPISGHKSVSWYQQVLGQGPQFIFQYYEKEERGRGNFPDRFSARQFPNYSSELNVNALLLGDSALYLCASTLNPREGVDEKLFFGSGTQLSVL.

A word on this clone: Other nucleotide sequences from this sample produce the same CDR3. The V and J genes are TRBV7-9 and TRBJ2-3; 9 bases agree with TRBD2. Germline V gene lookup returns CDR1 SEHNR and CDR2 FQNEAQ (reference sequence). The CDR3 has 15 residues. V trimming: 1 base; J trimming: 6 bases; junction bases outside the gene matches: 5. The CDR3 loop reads CASSLGSGGADTQYF. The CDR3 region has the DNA TGTGCCAGCAGCTTAGGTAGCGGGGGAGCGGATACGCAGTATTTT.

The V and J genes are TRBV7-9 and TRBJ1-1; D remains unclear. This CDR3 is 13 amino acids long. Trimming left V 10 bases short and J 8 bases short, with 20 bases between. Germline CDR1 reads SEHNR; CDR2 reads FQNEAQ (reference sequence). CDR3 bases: TGTGCCACCTTAGCGGAGGCCCCCCCAGAAGCTTTCTTT. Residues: CATLAEAPPEAFF.

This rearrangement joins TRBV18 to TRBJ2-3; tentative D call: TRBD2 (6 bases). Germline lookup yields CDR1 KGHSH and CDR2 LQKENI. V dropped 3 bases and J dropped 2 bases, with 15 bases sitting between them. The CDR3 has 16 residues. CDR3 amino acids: CASSPRGGGATDTQYF. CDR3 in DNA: TGTGCCAGCTCACCTCGAGGTGGCGGGGCCACAGATACGCAGTATTTT.

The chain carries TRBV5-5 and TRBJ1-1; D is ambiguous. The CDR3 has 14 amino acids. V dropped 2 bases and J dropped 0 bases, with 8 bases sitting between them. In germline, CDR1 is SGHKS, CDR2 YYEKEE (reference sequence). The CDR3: CASSFTVMNTEAFF. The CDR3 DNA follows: TGTGCCAGCAGCTTCACAGTCATGAACACTGAAGCTTTCTTT.

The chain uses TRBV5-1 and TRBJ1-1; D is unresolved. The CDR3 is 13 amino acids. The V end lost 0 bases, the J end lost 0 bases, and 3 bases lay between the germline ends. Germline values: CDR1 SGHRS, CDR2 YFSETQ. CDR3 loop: CASSLGMNTEAFF. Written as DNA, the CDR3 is TGCGCCAGCAGCTTGGGTATGAACACTGAAGCTTTCTTT.

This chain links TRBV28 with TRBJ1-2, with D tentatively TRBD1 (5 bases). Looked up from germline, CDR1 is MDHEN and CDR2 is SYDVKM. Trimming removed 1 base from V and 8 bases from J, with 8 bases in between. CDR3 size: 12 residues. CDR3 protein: CASSLSGVGYTF. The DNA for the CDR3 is TGTGCCAGCAGTTTATCGGGGGTAGGCTACACCTTC.

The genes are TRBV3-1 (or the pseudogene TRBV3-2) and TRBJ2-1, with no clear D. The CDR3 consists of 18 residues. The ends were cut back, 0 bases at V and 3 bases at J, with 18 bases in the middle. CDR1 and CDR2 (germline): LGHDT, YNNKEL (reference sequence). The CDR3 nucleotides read TGTGCCAGCAGCCAAGAGGAGCTGGTGACCTTAAGCTACAATGAGCAGTTCTTC. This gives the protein CASSQEELVTLSYNEQFF.